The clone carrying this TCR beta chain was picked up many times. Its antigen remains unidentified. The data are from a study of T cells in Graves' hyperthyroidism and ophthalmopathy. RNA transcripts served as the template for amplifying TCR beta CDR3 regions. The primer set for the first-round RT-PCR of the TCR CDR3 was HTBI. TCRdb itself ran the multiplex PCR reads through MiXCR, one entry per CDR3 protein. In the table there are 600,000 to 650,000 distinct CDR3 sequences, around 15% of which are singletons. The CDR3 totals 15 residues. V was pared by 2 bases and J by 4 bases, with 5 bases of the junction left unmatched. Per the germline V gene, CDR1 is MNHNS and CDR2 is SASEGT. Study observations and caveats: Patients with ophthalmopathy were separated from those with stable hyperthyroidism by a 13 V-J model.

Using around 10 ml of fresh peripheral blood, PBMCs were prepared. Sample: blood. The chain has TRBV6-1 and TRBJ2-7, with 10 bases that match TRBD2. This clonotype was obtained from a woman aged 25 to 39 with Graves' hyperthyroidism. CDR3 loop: CASSESASGSYEQYF. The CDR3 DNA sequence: TGTGCCAGCAGTGAAAGCGCTAGCGGGAGTTACGAGCAGTACTTC.